The T cell receptor (beta chain) under discussion was sequenced for a study of cytomegalovirus exposure and HLA in healthy donors. After removal of 2 bases from V and 4 bases from J, the junction contained 6 bases not matched to a gene. From germline, CDR1 is SNHLY and CDR2 FYNNEI. The CDR3 has 17 amino acids. Findings of the study overall: Within an earlier analysis, most TCR beta V segments proved productive either about 90% or about 30% of the time.

PCR was performed using 60 Vbeta and 13 Jbeta primers. TCRdb keeps only in-frame clones here, not all; method: immunoSEQ multiplex PCR. The sample records some 150,000 clones, 75% to 90% being singletons. A note on this clone: Antigen: not known.

The chain carries TRBV2 and TRBJ2-1, with 12 bases lining up with TRBD2. The sequence derives from a woman aged 25-40 years in good health and CMV-seronegative. Input material: PBMCs. The CDR3 DNA is TGTGCCAGCAGTGAACCTAAGACTAGCGGGAGTTACAATGAGCAGTTCTTC. Translation gives CASSEPKTSGSYNEQFF.